This paragraph reports one TCR beta chain. This sample was included in a study of blood T cell repertoires in COVID-19. The table came from immunoSEQ multiplex PCR; TCRdb's copy has only in-frame clones and leaves some out. The data contain under 300,000 clones, 85% of them singletons. This TCR was recovered from a woman aged 60 to 75 with active or convalescent COVID-19. Sequenced: peripheral blood.

The CDR3 reads CASSQASGATDTQYF. The CDR3 region has the DNA TGTGCCAGCAGCCAAGCCAGCGGAGCCACAGATACGCAGTATTTT. The genes are TRBV3-1 (or the pseudogene TRBV3-2) and TRBJ2-3; possible D gene TRBD2, 5 bases. CDR3 length equals 15 residues. Looked up from germline, CDR1 is LGHDT and CDR2 is YNNKEL (reference sequence). V was cut by 1 base and J by 2 bases, with 10 bases left in between.